This entry lists 25 T cell receptor beta chains sequenced from one sample in a study of T cell repertoires in cytomegalovirus infection. These TCRs are of unknown antigen specificity. TCRdb fed the reads into MiXCR, producing one record per CDR3 protein. In the table there are some 350,000 distinct CDR3 sequences, approximately 35% of which are singletons. The sample here was cultured PBMCs, taken from culture after CMV antigen stimulation. Receptors were obtained from a human donor in good health (CMV status not recorded). Some clones in this sample may be carry-over from other donors' samples.

The table lists this clonotype with a few counts. The chain recombines TRBV28 with TRBJ1-5; tentative D call: TRBD1 (5 bases). CDR1 and CDR2 (germline): MDHEN, SYDVKM. V gave up 2 bases and J gave up 6 bases, with 35 bases separating them. This CDR3 contains 22 residues. The CDR3 here is CASSLGSWLQGEVGLLGQPQHF. In DNA form, the CDR3 reads TGTGCCAGCAGTTTAGGATCGTGGCTTCAGGGAGAAGTTGGGCTATTGGGTCAGCCCCAGCATTTT.

A few counts support this clonotype. This sequence joins TRBV14 and TRBJ1-1, with unresolved D. The germline V and J ends were trimmed by 3 bases and 4 bases, with 15 bases remaining between them. CDR3 length: 15 residues. Per the germline V gene, CDR1 is SGHDN and CDR2 is FVKESK. Here the CDR3 reads CASSHELGWGTEAFF. The CDR3 DNA sequence: TGTGCCAGCAGCCATGAACTTGGCTGGGGCACTGAAGCTTTCTTT. Filled out from reference TRBV14 and TRBJ1-1, the complete variable domain reads EAGVTQFPSHSVIEKGQTVTLRCDPISGHDNLYWYRRVMGKEIKFLLHFVKESKQDESGMPNNRFLAERTGGTYSTLKVQPAELEDSGVYFCASSHELGWGTEAFFGQGTRLTVV.

In its sample, this clonotype was seen a few times. This chain connects TRBV7-6 to TRBJ1-2, with D maybe TRBD1 (5 bases). V was trimmed by 4 bases and J by 3 bases, leaving 18 bases between them. The CDR3 has 16 residues. Germline V gene lookup returns CDR1 SGHVS and CDR2 FNYEAQ. In DNA form, the CDR3 reads TGTGCCAGCAGCTACCCCCCAGGGCATGTTGACTATGGCTACACCTTC. Its protein product is CASSYPPGHVDYGYTF.

The J gene is TRBJ2-7, the V gene TRBV7-2; no firm D call. Germline V gene data show CDR1 as SGHTA and CDR2 as FQGNSA. There are 15 residues in the CDR3. Trimming stripped 1 base from V and 3 bases from J, with 13 bases between. CDR3 residues: CASSLDWTAIYEQYF. The DNA for the CDR3 is TGTGCCAGCAGCTTAGATTGGACGGCGATCTACGAGCAGTACTTC.

This clonotype was seen a few times. This chain connects TRBV7-2 to TRBJ1-1, with D unclear. Trimming cost V 3 bases and J 8 bases, with 13 bases left between them. This CDR3 has 13 residues. Germline V gene lookup returns CDR1 SGHTA and CDR2 FQGNSA. CDR3 bases: TGTGCCAGCAGCTTTAACCCAAGAACCGAAGCTTTCTTT. Protein sequence: CASSFNPRTEAFF.

The chain has TRBV7-2 and TRBJ1-2; 9 positions match TRBD1. The trim removed 5 bases at V and 9 bases at J, leaving 4 bases unmatched. CDR3 length: 12 amino acids. Germline assignment: CDR1 SGHTA and CDR2 FQGNSA. The CDR3 nucleotides read TGTGCCAGCAGCCAGGACAGGGGCAGCTACACCTTC. It codes for CASSQDRGSYTF. The whole variable domain, filled in from reference TRBV7-2 and TRBJ1-2, reads GAGVSQSPSNKVTEKGKDVELRCDPISGHTALYWYRQSLGQGLEFLIYFQGNSAPDKSGLPSDRFSAERTGGSVSTLTIQRTQQEDSAVYLCASSQDRGSYTFGSGTRLTVV.

The sample holds a few counts of this clonotype. This sequence joins TRBV7-2 and TRBJ1-1; D is unclear. CDR1 is SGHTA, CDR2 FQGNSA, per germline. The CDR3 covers 16 residues. V was cut by 1 base and J by 4 bases, with 16 bases left in between. The CDR3 region is CASSLVGQSGVTEAFF. CDR3 in DNA: TGTGCCAGCAGCTTAGTGGGCCAATCTGGAGTCACTGAAGCTTTCTTT. The variable domain in full, completed from reference TRBV7-2 and TRBJ1-1, reads GAGVSQSPSNKVTEKGKDVELRCDPISGHTALYWYRQSLGQGLEFLIYFQGNSAPDKSGLPSDRFSAERTGGSVSTLTIQRTQQEDSAVYLCASSLVGQSGVTEAFFGQGTRLTVV.

The V and J genes are TRBV6-6 and TRBJ1-4; 9 bases align to TRBD1. With 5 bases clipped from V and 2 bases from J, the junction kept 9 bases outside the gene matches. The CDR3 is 17 amino acids. Germline CDR1 MNHNY, CDR2 SVGAGI (reference sequence). CDR3 in amino acids: CASSVGQGTWTNEKLFF. CDR3 DNA: TGTGCCAGCAGTGTGGGACAGGGAACGTGGACTAATGAAAAACTGTTTTTT.

The chain recombines TRBV7-2 with TRBJ1-1; D call uncertain. The CDR3 has 17 amino acids. Germline CDR1 is SGHTA and CDR2 is FQGNSA. The ends were cut back, 0 bases at V and 3 bases at J, with 17 bases in the middle. The CDR3 is CASSLAPGLARDTEAFF. CDR3 DNA sequence: TGTGCCAGCAGCTTAGCGCCGGGTTTAGCCCGGGACACTGAAGCTTTCTTT.

This clonotype has only a few counts. The chain carries TRBV5-1 and TRBJ2-5, with a weak D call TRBD1 (5 bases). Germline assignment: CDR1 SGHRS and CDR2 YFSETQ. The CDR3 spans 12 residues. V shed 7 bases and J shed 3 bases, with 10 bases lying between them. The CDR3 DNA sequence: TGCGCCAGCTCAGGCAGGGAAGAGACCCAGTACTTC. This gives the protein CASSGREETQYF.

This clonotype was observed at least ten times. The chain uses TRBV7-2 and TRBJ1-1; TRBD1 aligns across 10 bases. There are 17 residues in the CDR3. Germline-derived CDR1 and CDR2 are SGHTA and FQGNSA. The V and J ends lost 5 bases and 1 base, in that order; junction bases with no gene match: 10. The chain's CDR3 is CASSTRDRGFKNTEAFF. The CDR3 nucleotides read TGTGCCAGCAGCACCCGGGACAGGGGCTTTAAGAACACTGAAGCTTTCTTT. The variable domain in full, completed from reference TRBV7-2 and TRBJ1-1, reads GAGVSQSPSNKVTEKGKDVELRCDPISGHTALYWYRQSLGQGLEFLIYFQGNSAPDKSGLPSDRFSAERTGGSVSTLTIQRTQQEDSAVYLCASSTRDRGFKNTEAFFGQGTRLTVV.

V is TRBV24-1 and J is TRBJ1-5; D not resolved. The CDR3 totals 14 residues. Trimming took off 5 bases at V and 3 bases at J, with 10 bases between the two ends. Germline V gives CDR1 KGHDR, CDR2 SFDVKD. The CDR3 DNA sequence: TGTGCCACCAGTGGAGCCGGGCCCAATCAGCCCCAGCATTTT. It yields the protein CATSGAGPNQPQHF.

This clonotype was counted between two and nine times. The rearrangement links TRBV7-4 to TRBJ2-2; unclear D gene. The germline V gene encodes CDR1 SGHVT and CDR2 SQSDAQ. The CDR3 consists of 13 residues. Trimming stripped 1 base from V and 3 bases from J, with 3 bases between. The chain's CDR3 is CASSLDHTGELFF. The CDR3, as DNA: TGTGCCAGCAGCTTAGACCACACCGGGGAGCTGTTTTTT.

This clonotype was found many times. The genes are TRBV4-3 and TRBJ1-1; D unclear. Trimming left V 0 bases short and J 9 bases short, with 17 bases between. Germline-derived CDR1 and CDR2 are LGHNA and YSLEER. The CDR3 consists of 15 residues. The CDR3 DNA follows: TGCGCCAGCAGCCAAGATGGATCACCCGAACTCCAAGCTTTCTTT. Its protein is CASSQDGSPELQAFF.

The CDR3 is CASSLGRVSNYGYTF. CDR3 coding DNA: TGTGCCAGCAGCTTAGGGAGGGTTTCTAACTATGGCTACACCTTC. This rearrangement joins TRBV7-2 to TRBJ1-2; no reliable D call. Trimming cost V 1 base and J 0 bases, with 9 bases left between them. Germline values: CDR1 SGHTA, CDR2 FQGNSA. The CDR3 runs 15 residues.

The chain couples TRBV11-2 to TRBJ1-2; 9 positions agree with TRBD1. In germline, CDR1 is SGHAT, CDR2 FQNNGV. CDR3 size: 14 residues. V was clipped by 5 bases and J by 5 bases; unmatched bases: 6. The CDR3: CASSVQGARYGYTF. In DNA, the CDR3 is TGTGCCAGCAGCGTACAGGGGGCGCGATATGGCTACACCTTC. Looking up the rest from reference TRBV11-2 and TRBJ1-2 gives the full variable domain: EAGVAQSPRYKIIEKRQSVAFWCNPISGHATLYWYQQILGQGPKLLIQFQNNGVVDDSQLPKDRFSAERLKGVDSTLKIQPAKLEDSAVYLCASSVQGARYGYTFGSGTRLTVV.

J is TRBJ2-2 and V is TRBV28; maybe TRBD1 (5 bases). Germline values: CDR1 MDHEN, CDR2 SYDVKM. CDR3 length equals 15 residues. V dropped 7 bases and J dropped 0 bases, with 12 bases sitting between them. This CDR3 reads CASKSDNSNTGELFF. DNA of the CDR3: TGTGCCAGCAAATCGGACAACTCGAACACCGGGGAGCTGTTTTTT.

A few counts support this clonotype. This chain connects TRBV4-1 to TRBJ2-3; 8 nucleotides match TRBD2. From germline, CDR1 is MGHRA and CDR2 YSYEKL. CDR3 size: 17 residues. V lost 1 base to trimming and J lost 0 bases; unmatched junction nucleotides: 6. The CDR3, as DNA: TGCGCCAGCAGCCAAGCTCCGGCTAGCGGGAGCACAGATACGCAGTATTTT. This sequence encodes CASSQAPASGSTDTQYF.

The chain recombines TRBV7-9 with TRBJ2-1; D perhaps matches TRBD2 (6 bases). Deletions cut 5 bases from V and 5 bases from J, with 16 bases between. The CDR3 is made up of 15 amino acids. In germline, CDR1 is SEHNR, CDR2 FQNEAQ (reference sequence). The CDR3 nucleotides read TGTGCCAGCAGCCTGGGCGGCGGGGACGACAATGAGCAGTTCTTC. Protein sequence: CASSLGGGDDNEQFF.

This clonotype appeared a few times. The chain recombines TRBV7-4 with TRBJ2-5; 13 nucleotides line up with TRBD2. CDR1 is SGHVT and CDR2 is SQSDAQ in the germline V gene. V trimming: 4 bases; J trimming: 2 bases; junction bases outside the gene matches: 7. This CDR3 is 17 amino acids long. CDR3 DNA sequence: TGTGCCAGCAGCTCTGGGACTAGCGGGAACCTACAAGAGACCCAGTACTTC. Amino acid sequence: CASSSGTSGNLQETQYF.

The chain combines TRBV7-9 with TRBJ2-7, with a possible D match to TRBD2 (6 bases). Trimming removed 5 bases from V and 2 bases from J, with 19 bases in between. CDR1 is SEHNR, CDR2 FQNEAQ, per germline (reference sequence). This CDR3 has 16 residues. The CDR3 protein is CASSPFGGAAAYEQYF. Here the CDR3 DNA reads TGTGCCAGCAGCCCCTTTGGAGGGGCGGCTGCCTACGAGCAGTACTTC.

This clonotype turned up a few times. The chain employs TRBV7-9 and TRBJ2-5, with a weak D call TRBD1 (6 bases). Germline V gene data show CDR1 as SEHNR and CDR2 as FQNEAQ (reference sequence). V was shortened by 5 bases and J by 2 bases, with 15 bases between the two germline ends. There are 15 residues in the CDR3. CDR3 nucleotide sequence: TGTGCCAGCAGCACTCCGGGAAGGGGGCAAGAGACCCAGTACTTC. This codes for CASSTPGRGQETQYF.

This clonotype was counted a few times. The J gene is TRBJ1-2, the V gene TRBV7-2; 7 bases line up with TRBD1. Germline V lookup: CDR1 SGHTA, CDR2 FQGNSA. After removal of 4 bases from V and 0 bases from J, the junction contained 11 bases not matched to a gene. This CDR3 region has 17 residues. The chain's CDR3 is CASSSGTALGANYGYTF. The CDR3 DNA reads as TGTGCCAGCAGCTCGGGGACAGCCTTAGGAGCTAACTATGGCTACACCTTC. The complete variable domain, with remaining parts taken from reference TRBV7-2 and TRBJ1-2, reads GAGVSQSPSNKVTEKGKDVELRCDPISGHTALYWYRQSLGQGLEFLIYFQGNSAPDKSGLPSDRFSAERTGGSVSTLTIQRTQQEDSAVYLCASSSGTALGANYGYTFGSGTRLTVV.

This clonotype was detected ten times or more. The J gene is TRBJ1-5, the V gene TRBV7-2; D might be TRBD1 (5 bases). Germline CDR1 SGHTA, CDR2 FQGNSA. The V gene lost 1 base and the J gene lost 5 bases, with 12 bases spanning the gap. The CDR3 consists of 15 residues. CDR3 DNA: TGTGCCAGCAGCTTAGTTGGGCAGGGCTATCAGCCCCAGCATTTT. Amino acid sequence: CASSLVGQGYQPQHF. Looking up the rest from reference TRBV7-2 and TRBJ1-5 gives the full variable domain: GAGVSQSPSNKVTEKGKDVELRCDPISGHTALYWYRQSLGQGLEFLIYFQGNSAPDKSGLPSDRFSAERTGGSVSTLTIQRTQQEDSAVYLCASSLVGQGYQPQHFGDGTRLSIL.

This chain joins TRBV15 and TRBJ1-5; D unresolved. The germline gives CDR1 LNHNV, CDR2 YYDKDF (reference sequence). There are 13 residues in the CDR3. The V gene lost 0 bases and the J gene lost 7 bases, with 7 bases spanning the gap. CDR3 bases: TGTGCCACCAGCAGAGAGCGGAGACAGCCCCAGCATTTT. Encoded protein: CATSRERRQPQHF.